Each of the 11 T cell receptor beta chains below was sequenced from the same sample in a study of response to subunit inactivated influenza vaccine (dated by TCRdb to 2017 to 2018). Per the publication, the time point label means: approximately 40 days after influenza vaccine administration. The method behind the library was RT-PCR. Sequencing used an Illumina HiSeq 2500. TCRdb reprocessing: public reads trimmed at Q25 with fastp, clones called with MiXCR, in-frame beta chains kept. Each CDR3 protein gets just one entry, which takes the most common genes and DNA from the rows behind it. The sample table shows around 500,000 distinct CDR3 sequences, and around 9.9% are seen once. Jointly, the top ten make up less than 15% of the sample. Specimen: PBMCs from blood, collected about 6 weeks after vaccination. The receptor source for this set is a man aged 50-59 years who received an inactivated influenza vaccine. Donor details come from another sample of the same person, matched by shared clones.

This chain links TRBV7-6 with TRBJ2-6, with D uncertain. In germline, CDR1 is SGHVS, CDR2 FNYEAQ. The V end was cut by 2 bases, the J end by 0 bases, with 11 bases between. This CDR3 comprises 17 residues. CDR3 protein: CASSLNSLGSGANVLTF. The CDR3 nucleotides are TGTGCCAGCAGCTTAAACAGTTTGGGCTCTGGGGCCAACGTCCTGACTTTC.

The chain joins TRBV10-3 to TRBJ1-6; no definite D call. Germline V gene data show CDR1 as ENHRY and CDR2 as SYGVKD. V lost 10 bases, J lost 0 bases, and 19 bases lay in between. CDR3 length: 17 amino acids. The CDR3 coding sequence is TGTGCCACGACTCCCAAGATAGAAAACTCCTATAATTCACCCCTCCACTTT. This encodes CATTPKIENSYNSPLHF.

This clonotype was counted a few times. The chain joins TRBV5-5 to TRBJ2-7, with 9 bases identical to TRBD1. J lost 3 bases, V lost 2 bases, and 9 bases had no gene match. The CDR3 sequence is 16 residues long. Per germline, CDR1 SGHKS and CDR2 YYEKEE (reference sequence). The DNA for the CDR3 is TGTGCCAGCAGCTTCCGGCCCGGGACAGGGTTCTACGAGCAGTACTTC. Protein sequence: CASSFRPGTGFYEQYF. Combining the CDR3 with reference TRBV5-5 and TRBJ2-7 gives the whole variable domain DAGVTQSPTHLIKTRGQQVTLRCSPISGHKSVSWYQQVLGQGPQFIFQYYEKEERGRGNFPDRFSARQFPNYSSELNVNALLLGDSALYLCASSFRPGTGFYEQYFGPGTRLTVT.

This clonotype was observed a handful of times. V gene TRBV7-2 combines with J gene TRBJ2-1; D might be TRBD1 (7 bases). This CDR3 is 15 amino acids long. V lost 4 bases, J lost 4 bases, and 14 bases lay in between. In germline, CDR1 is SGHTA, CDR2 FQGNSA. CDR3 bases: TGTGCCAGCAGCTACTACAGGGGAGGTTACAATGAGCAGTTCTTC. It specifies CASSYYRGGYNEQFF. The full variable domain, its missing parts supplied by reference TRBV7-2 and TRBJ2-1, is GAGVSQSPSNKVTEKGKDVELRCDPISGHTALYWYRQSLGQGLEFLIYFQGNSAPDKSGLPSDRFSAERTGGSVSTLTIQRTQQEDSAVYLCASSYYRGGYNEQFFGPGTRLTVL.

This clonotype was counted between two and nine times. The chain links TRBV11-2 to TRBJ2-3; TRBD2 matches at 13 bases. The trim removed 1 base at V and 2 bases at J, leaving 6 bases unmatched. Germline V gives CDR1 SGHAT, CDR2 FQNNGV. The CDR3 is 18 residues long. As DNA, the CDR3 is TGTGCCAGCAGCTTAGGGTATGGGACTAGCGGGAACACAGATACGCAGTATTTT. Translation: CASSLGYGTSGNTDTQYF.

This clonotype appeared a few times. This chain joins TRBV12-3 or TRBV12-4 and TRBJ2-2; no definite D call. The CDR3 totals 14 residues. V was pared by 5 bases and J by 4 bases, with 11 bases between. The CDR3 region is CASSQPPGTGELFF. CDR3 DNA sequence: TGTGCCAGCAGTCAGCCCCCAGGCACCGGGGAGCTGTTTTTT.

Here the CDR3 DNA reads TGTGCCAGCAGCCGAGCGGCGGATAACTTTGGAAACACCATATATTTT. Translating gives CASSRAADNFGNTIYF. The J gene is TRBJ1-3, the V gene TRBV5-5; unclear D gene. This CDR3 is built from 16 residues. CDR1 and CDR2 from the germline V gene are SGHKS and YYEKEE (reference sequence). The V gene lost 4 bases and the J gene lost 3 bases, with 17 bases spanning the gap.

This clonotype was detected ten times or more. This rearrangement joins TRBV20-1 to TRBJ2-1, with D unresolved. Trimming removed 6 bases at V and 0 bases at J, with 12 bases between. The CDR3 contains 14 residues. Germline lookup yields CDR1 DFQATT and CDR2 SNEGSKA (reference sequence). CDR3 nucleotides: TGCAGTGCCCCTGACCCGCCCTCCTACAATGAGCAGTTCTTC. This sequence encodes CSAPDPPSYNEQFF.

The table lists this clonotype with a few counts. The chain couples TRBV7-2 to TRBJ1-4; tentatively, D is TRBD1 (6 bases). V was shortened by 5 bases and J by 4 bases, with 14 bases between the two germline ends. Germline V gives CDR1 SGHTA, CDR2 FQGNSA. CDR3 length: 15 amino acids. The CDR3 coding sequence is TGTGCCAGCAGCCCACACAGGGCCTTTAATGAAAAACTGTTTTTT. Translated: CASSPHRAFNEKLFF.

This clonotype has ten or more counts. The chain couples TRBV20-1 to TRBJ1-3; 9 positions match TRBD1. V dropped 2 bases and J dropped 6; count of bases not matched to a gene: 5. The CDR3 has 14 residues. Per germline, CDR1 DFQATT and CDR2 SNEGSKA (reference sequence). The CDR3 region is CSARKQGALNTIYF. The CDR3 nucleotides read TGCAGTGCTAGAAAACAGGGGGCCTTAAACACCATATATTTT.

A few counts support this clonotype. V and J are TRBV28 and TRBJ1-2; D is possibly TRBD1 (5 bases). Germline values: CDR1 MDHEN, CDR2 SYDVKM. With 7 bases removed from V and 4 bases from J, the gap between germline ends came to 22 bases. The CDR3 length is 16 residues. The CDR3 coding sequence is TGTGCCAGCATCGGAGAGACAGCCCTCACCTTCTATGGCTACACCTTC. Its protein is CASIGETALTFYGYTF.